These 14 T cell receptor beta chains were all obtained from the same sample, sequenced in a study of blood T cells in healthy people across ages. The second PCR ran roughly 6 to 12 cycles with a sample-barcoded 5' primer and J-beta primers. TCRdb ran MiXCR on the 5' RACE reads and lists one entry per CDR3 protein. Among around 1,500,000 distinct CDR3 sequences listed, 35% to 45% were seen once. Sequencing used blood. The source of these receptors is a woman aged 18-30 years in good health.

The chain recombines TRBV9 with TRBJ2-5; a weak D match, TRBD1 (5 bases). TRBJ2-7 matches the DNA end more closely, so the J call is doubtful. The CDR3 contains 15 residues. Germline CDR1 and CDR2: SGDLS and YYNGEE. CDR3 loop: CASSLAWGAEYEQYF. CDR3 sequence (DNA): TGTGCCAGCAGCCTGGCTTGGGGCGCTGAGTACGAGCAGTACTTC.

The DNA for the CDR3 is TGTGCCACGACACCTCGTCCCGGGACAGGGGCAACTAATGAAAAACTGTTTTTT. Amino acid sequence: CATTPRPGTGATNEKLFF. This sequence joins TRBV7-9 and TRBJ1-4; 10 bases are a match to TRBD1. The germline V gene has CDR1 SEHNR and CDR2 FQNEAQ (reference sequence). Trimming at V came to 10 bases and at J to 0 bases, leaving 14 bases not matched to a gene. This CDR3 is 18 amino acids long.

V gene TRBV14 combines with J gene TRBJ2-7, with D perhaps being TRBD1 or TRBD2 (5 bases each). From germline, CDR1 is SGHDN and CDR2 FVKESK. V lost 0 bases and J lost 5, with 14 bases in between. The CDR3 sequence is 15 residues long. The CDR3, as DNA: TGTGCCAGCAGCCAAGATGGGACCGGACGTAACGAGCAGTACTTC. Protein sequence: CASSQDGTGRNEQYF.

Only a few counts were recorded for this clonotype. In DNA form, the CDR3 reads TGTGCCAGCAGCTTAGGGGTGCGATCGGGTCACGAGCAGTACTTC. It translates to CASSLGVRSGHEQYF. The chain links TRBV7-8 to TRBJ2-4; D unresolved. TRBJ2-7 explains the end of the DNA better; the J call may be wrong. This CDR3 contains 15 residues. Germline loops: CDR1 SGHVS, CDR2 FQNEAQ.

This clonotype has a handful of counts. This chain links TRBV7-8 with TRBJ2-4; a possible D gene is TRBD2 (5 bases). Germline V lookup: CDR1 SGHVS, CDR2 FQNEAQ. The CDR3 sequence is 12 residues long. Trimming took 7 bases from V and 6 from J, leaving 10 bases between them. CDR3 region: CASNRGRNIQYF. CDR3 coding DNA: TGTGCCAGCAACCGTGGGAGAAACATTCAGTACTTC. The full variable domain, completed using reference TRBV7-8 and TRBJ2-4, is GAGVSQSPRYKVAKRGQDVALRCDPISGHVSLFWYQQALGQGPEFLTYFQNEAQLDKSGLPSDRFFAERPEGSVSTLKIQRTQQEDSAVYLCASNRGRNIQYFGAGTRLSVL.

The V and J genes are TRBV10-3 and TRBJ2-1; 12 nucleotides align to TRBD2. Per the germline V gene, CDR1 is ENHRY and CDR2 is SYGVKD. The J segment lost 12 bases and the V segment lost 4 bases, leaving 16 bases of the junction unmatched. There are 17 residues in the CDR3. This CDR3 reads CAISGQTSGSLVDGQFF. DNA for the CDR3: TGTGCCATCAGTGGGCAGACTAGCGGGAGCCTAGTTGATGGGCAGTTCTTC.

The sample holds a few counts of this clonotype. In DNA, the CDR3 is TGTGCCAGCAGCTTAGGAAACCATGGGGATGAGCAGTTCTTC. It translates to CASSLGNHGDEQFF. The rearrangement links TRBV7-2 to TRBJ2-1; D gene uncertain. This CDR3 is 14 amino acids long. V was trimmed by 1 base and J by 8 bases, leaving 12 bases between them. The germline V gene encodes CDR1 SGHTA and CDR2 FQGNSA.

CDR3 amino acids: CASSLKSGGLGYGYTF. CDR3 DNA: TGTGCCAGCAGCTTGAAGAGCGGGGGGCTGGGGTATGGCTACACCTTC. The rearrangement joins TRBV5-4 to TRBJ1-2, with a tentative D call TRBD1 (6 bases). CDR1 SGHNT and CDR2 YYREEE come from the germline V gene (reference sequence). Trimming stripped 1 base from V and 5 bases from J, with 18 bases between. This CDR3 has 16 residues.

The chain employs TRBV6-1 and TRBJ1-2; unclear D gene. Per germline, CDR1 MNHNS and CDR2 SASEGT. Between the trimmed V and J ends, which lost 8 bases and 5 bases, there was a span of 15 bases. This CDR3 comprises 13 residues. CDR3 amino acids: CASSGVGRYGYTF. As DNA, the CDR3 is TGTGCCAGCTCTGGGGTGGGCCGATATGGCTACACCTTC.

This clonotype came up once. CDR3 sequence (DNA): TGTGCCAGCAGACAGGAGTACAATCAGCCCCAGCATTTT. Its protein is CASRQEYNQPQHF. This chain links TRBV6-1 with TRBJ1-5, with D maybe TRBD1 (5 bases). The CDR3 loop spans 13 amino acids. V lost 6 bases and J lost 3, with 9 bases in between. The germline CDR1 and CDR2 sequences are MNHNS and SASEGT.

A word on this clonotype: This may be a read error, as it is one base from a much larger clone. CDR3 sequence (DNA): TGTGCCATCAGTGGCCAAGAGACCCAGTACTTC. Its translation is CAISGQETQYF. This chain links TRBV10-3 with TRBJ2-5; D uncertain. The V gene lost 4 bases and the J gene lost 1 base, with 1 base spanning the gap. CDR3 length: 11 amino acids. Germline V gives CDR1 ENHRY, CDR2 SYGVKD.

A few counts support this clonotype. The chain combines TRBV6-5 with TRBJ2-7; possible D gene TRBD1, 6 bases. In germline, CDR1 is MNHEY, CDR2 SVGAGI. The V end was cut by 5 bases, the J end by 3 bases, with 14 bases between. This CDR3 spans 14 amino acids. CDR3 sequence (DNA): TGTGCCAGCAGTCAACAGGGTGCGAACTACGAGCAGTACTTC. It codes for CASSQQGANYEQYF.

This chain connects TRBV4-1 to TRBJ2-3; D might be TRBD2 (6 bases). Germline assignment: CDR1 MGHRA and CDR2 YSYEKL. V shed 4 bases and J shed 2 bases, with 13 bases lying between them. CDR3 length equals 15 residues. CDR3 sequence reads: CASSPEGLLTDTQYF. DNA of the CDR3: TGCGCCAGCAGCCCAGAGGGACTCCTCACAGATACGCAGTATTTT.

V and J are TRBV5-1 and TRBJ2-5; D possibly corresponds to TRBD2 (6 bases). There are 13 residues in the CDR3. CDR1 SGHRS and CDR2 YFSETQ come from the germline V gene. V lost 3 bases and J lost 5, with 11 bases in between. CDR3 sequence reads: CASSWGLLETQYF. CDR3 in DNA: TGCGCCAGCAGCTGGGGACTTTTGGAGACCCAGTACTTC.